One and the same sample provided the 31 T cell receptor beta chains below, sequenced in a study of cytomegalovirus exposure and HLA in healthy donors. The study ran its PCR with 60 Vbeta and 13 Jbeta primers. This table comes from immunoSEQ multiplex PCR, and its TCRdb copy is limited to in-frame clones, with some not included. Of 150,000 to 200,000 clones listed, roughly 87% are singletons. The material sequenced was PBMCs. The origin of the receptors is a middle-aged man in good health and CMV-seronegative.

The chain carries TRBV10-3 and TRBJ1-1, with a tentative D call TRBD1 (6 bases). The CDR3 is 16 amino acids. Germline V gene sequence: CDR1 ENHRY, CDR2 SYGVKD. V lost 1 base and J lost 3, with 15 bases in between. CDR3 loop: CAISELTGVGDTEAFF. The DNA of the CDR3 is TGTGCCATCAGTGAGTTGACAGGTGTGGGGGACACTGAAGCTTTCTTT.

The genes are TRBV6-1 and TRBJ1-1; D not certain. This CDR3 is 16 amino acids long. Germline CDR1 MNHNS, CDR2 SASEGT. Trimming cost V 2 bases and J 4 bases, with 17 bases left between them. The CDR3 spells CASSEPGSILSTEAFF. CDR3 DNA sequence: TGTGCCAGCAGTGAACCGGGGAGTATCTTATCCACTGAAGCTTTCTTT.

The rearrangement uses TRBV5-1 and TRBJ2-5; 8 bases are shared with TRBD1. The DNA end is a closer match to TRBJ2-7, so the J assignment may be wrong. The CDR3 sequence is 17 residues long. Germline CDR1 SGHRS, CDR2 YFSETQ. DNA for the CDR3: TGCGCCAGCAGCTTTTTTGTAGGGACAGGAGACTCCTACGAGCAGTACTTC. Encoded protein: CASSFFVGTGDSYEQYF.

The CDR3 DNA is TGTGCCAGTAGTAAAGGGGGTGGTGGAAGATTGCAGTACTTC. This sequence encodes CASSKGGGGRLQYF. The chain joins TRBV19 to TRBJ2-7; D possibly corresponds to TRBD1 (6 bases). The V end lost 4 bases, the J end lost 9 bases, and 19 bases lay between the germline ends. From germline, CDR1 is LNHDA and CDR2 SQIVND (reference sequence). The CDR3 is 14 residues long. Based on the CDR3 plus reference TRBV19 and TRBJ2-7, the full variable domain is DGGITQSPKYLFRKEGQNVTLSCEQNLNHDAMYWYRQDPGQGLRLIYYSQIVNDFQKGDIAEGYSVSREKKESFPLTVTSAQKNPTAFYLCASSKGGGGRLQYFGPGTRLTVT.

The gene calls are TRBV5-1 and TRBJ2-1; D unclear. Trimming left V 2 bases short and J 4 bases short, with 16 bases between. This CDR3 contains 16 residues. CDR1 is SGHRS and CDR2 is YFSETQ in the germline V gene. The CDR3 sequence is CASSFNPQFLYNEQFF. For the CDR3, the DNA is TGCGCCAGCAGCTTTAATCCCCAGTTCCTTTACAATGAGCAGTTCTTC.

The V and J genes are TRBV5-6 and TRBJ2-1; TRBD2 matches 9 bases. CDR3 length: 16 residues. CDR1 and CDR2 from the germline V gene are SGHDT and YYEEEE. V lost 3 bases and J lost 8; bases outside the gene matches: 12. This CDR3 reads CASSSIAGAGTDEQFF. In nucleotides, the CDR3 is TGTGCCAGCAGCTCAATAGCGGGGGCGGGGACGGATGAGCAGTTCTTC.

The chain uses TRBV7-9 and TRBJ2-7; TRBD2 aligns across 9 bases. J was trimmed by 2 bases and V by 1 base; bases with no gene match: 3. Germline V gene sequence: CDR1 SEHNR, CDR2 FQNEAQ (reference sequence). This CDR3 comprises 15 residues. CDR3 DNA sequence: TGTGCCAGCAGCTTAGTCACTAGCGGGCCCTACGAGCAGTACTTC. This sequence encodes CASSLVTSGPYEQYF.

The chain is built from TRBV7-2 and TRBJ1-1, with 7 nucleotides matching TRBD1. This CDR3 has 14 residues. The V segment lost 0 bases and the J segment 5 bases; nucleotides outside the gene matches: 3. Per germline, CDR1 SGHTA and CDR2 FQGNSA. As DNA, the CDR3 is TGTGCCAGCAGCTTAGCGAGGGGGCAGACTGAAGCTTTCTTT. It yields the protein CASSLARGQTEAFF.

As regards this clone: Since the CDR3 does not end with the conserved phenylalanine or tryptophan, this likely comes from a read error. The limits of the CDR3 on the DNA are not certain, so only TCRdb's listed CDR3 is given. This sequence joins TRBV10-3 and TRBJ2-7; the D call in the table, TRBD2, was not verified against the DNA. The germline gives CDR1 ENHRY, CDR2 SYGVKD. The CDR3 has 14 amino acids, counting both end residues. CDR3 amino acids: CAISDTGRGSAGLL.

This sequence joins TRBV4-1 and TRBJ2-1; 13 nucleotides align to TRBD2. Trimming removed 4 bases from V and 5 bases from J; junction bases left unmatched: 2. CDR1 MGHRA and CDR2 YSYEKL come from the germline V gene. This CDR3 region has 15 residues. The DNA of the CDR3 is TGCGCCAGCAGCCGGACTAGCGGGGGCAACAATGAGCAGTTCTTC. Its translation: CASSRTSGGNNEQFF.

The V and J genes are TRBV5-1 and TRBJ2-2; D may be TRBD1 (8 bases). The CDR3 contains 18 residues. CDR1 and CDR2 from the germline V gene are SGHRS and YFSETQ. Trimming removed 7 bases at V and 1 base at J, with 23 bases between. The chain's CDR3 is CASGEGQEILMNTGELFF. Written as DNA, the CDR3 is TGCGCCAGCGGGGAGGGACAGGAAATATTAATGAACACCGGGGAGCTGTTTTTT.

This chain uses TRBV12-5 with TRBJ2-5; 8 bases are a match to TRBD2. Germline trimming cut 6 bases from V and 7 bases from J; bases unmatched to any gene: 13. Germline CDR1 LGHNT, CDR2 FRNRAP. This CDR3 region has 15 residues. CDR3 in amino acids: CASGPGLARKGTQYF. The CDR3 bases are TGTGCTAGTGGCCCCGGACTAGCTAGGAAAGGGACCCAGTACTTC. Filled out from reference TRBV12-5 and TRBJ2-5, the complete variable domain reads DARVTQTPRHKVTEMGQEVTMRCQPILGHNTVFWYRQTMMQGLELLAYFRNRAPLDDSGMPKDRFSAEMPDATLATLKIQPSEPRDSAVYFCASGPGLARKGTQYFGPGTRLLVL.

V gene TRBV28 combines with J gene TRBJ1-4; the match to TRBD1 covers 7 bases. The V gene end was trimmed by 8 bases and the J gene end by 13 bases; junction bases not matched to a gene: 1. The CDR3 runs 9 residues. Germline V CDR1 and CDR2: MDHEN, SYDVKM. The CDR3: CASGDRLFF. CDR3 nucleotides: TGTGCCAGCGGGGACAGACTGTTTTTT.

Here the CDR3 reads CASITGRDGYTF. CDR3 nucleotides: TGTGCCAGCATTACAGGGCGAGACGGCTACACCTTC. V and J are TRBV28 and TRBJ1-2, with a possible D match to TRBD1 (6 bases). The CDR3 sequence is 12 residues long. Germline V gene data show CDR1 as MDHEN and CDR2 as SYDVKM. V gave up 7 bases and J gave up 8 bases, with 14 bases separating them.

This rearrangement joins TRBV7-2 to TRBJ1-2; TRBD1 is a possible D gene (5 bases). Looked up from germline, CDR1 is SGHTA and CDR2 is FQGNSA. This CDR3 is 13 amino acids long. V lost 4 bases and J lost 5, with 11 bases in between. For the CDR3, the DNA is TGTGCCAGCAGCTCCGGACATAGGTATGGCTACACCTTC. This gives the protein CASSSGHRYGYTF.

The chain links TRBV19 to TRBJ2-7; 10 positions match TRBD2. The CDR3 sequence is 18 residues long. Germline loops: CDR1 LNHDA, CDR2 SQIVND (reference sequence). J gave up 3 bases and V 2 bases, and 13 bases lay outside the gene matches. CDR3 bases: TGTGCCAGTAGTATAATGCTAGCGGGGGCCTCCGGGGACTACGAGCAGTACTTC. Its translation is CASSIMLAGASGDYEQYF. The variable domain in full, with the rest retrieved from reference TRBV19 and TRBJ2-7, is DGGITQSPKYLFRKEGQNVTLSCEQNLNHDAMYWYRQDPGQGLRLIYYSQIVNDFQKGDIAEGYSVSREKKESFPLTVTSAQKNPTAFYLCASSIMLAGASGDYEQYFGPGTRLTVT.

The CDR3 loop reads CASSRITGSGYTF. CDR3 bases: TGCGCCAGCAGCCGAATAACAGGGTCCGGCTACACCTTC. The chain is built from TRBV4-3 and TRBJ1-2; maybe TRBD1 (6 bases). V was trimmed by 4 bases and J by 8 bases, leaving 14 bases between them. The CDR3 has 13 amino acids. Germline CDR1 is LGHNA and CDR2 is YSLEER.

The genes are TRBV4-2 and TRBJ1-2; 7 bases align to TRBD1. Germline CDR1 LGHNA, CDR2 YNFKEQ. This CDR3 comprises 14 residues. V shed 6 bases and J 4 bases; nucleotides not matched to a gene: 8. CDR3 DNA: TGTGCCAGCAGTGAGACAGGGCGTCTCTATGGCTACACCTTC. Its protein is CASSETGRLYGYTF.

The chain employs TRBV29-1 and TRBJ1-2; 10 bases agree with TRBD1. Trimming cost V 4 bases and J 5 bases; bases outside gene matches: 7. The germline V gene encodes CDR1 SQVTM and CDR2 ANQGSEA. This CDR3 contains 14 residues. Written as DNA, the CDR3 is TGCAGCGTTGCTGAGACAGGGGGCAAATATGGCTACACCTTC. This sequence encodes CSVAETGGKYGYTF.

The chain employs TRBV2 and TRBJ2-5; 10 positions match TRBD2. Germline V gene lookup returns CDR1 SNHLY and CDR2 FYNNEI. The CDR3 consists of 14 residues. V lost 4 bases to trimming and J lost 5 bases; unmatched junction nucleotides: 4. This CDR3 reads CASSVHSGGETQYF. The CDR3 nucleotides are TGTGCCAGCAGTGTCCATAGCGGGGGGGAGACCCAGTACTTC.

This sequence joins TRBV2 and TRBJ2-5; D gene ambiguous. The CDR3 has 13 amino acids. From germline, CDR1 is SNHLY and CDR2 FYNNEI. V was trimmed by 2 bases and J by 5 bases, leaving 9 bases between them. The CDR3 spells CASSERREETQYF. In DNA, the CDR3 is TGTGCCAGCAGTGAACGGAGAGAGGAGACCCAGTACTTC.

The chain employs TRBV28 and TRBJ2-7; D perhaps matches TRBD2 (6 bases). The V and J ends lost 6 bases and 2 bases respectively, with 8 bases between them. Per the germline V gene, CDR1 is MDHEN and CDR2 is SYDVKM. The CDR3 extends over 12 amino acids. CDR3 coding DNA: TGTGCCAGCAGGGCGGGACCCTACGAGCAGTACTTC. As protein: CASRAGPYEQYF.

CDR3 in amino acids: CASSKHGTGGEKLFF. In DNA, the CDR3 is TGCGCCAGCAGCAAACACGGGACAGGGGGCGAAAAACTGTTTTTT. The chain combines TRBV4-3 with TRBJ1-4; TRBD1 matches at 12 bases. Germline loops: CDR1 LGHNA, CDR2 YSLEER. The CDR3 contains 15 residues. Trimming removed 5 bases from V and 8 bases from J; junction bases left unmatched: 6.

This clone is a singleton in its sample. V and J are TRBV18 and TRBJ1-1; D may be TRBD1 (6 bases). Trimming stripped 3 bases from V and 6 bases from J, with 14 bases between. The germline V gene has CDR1 KGHSH and CDR2 LQKENI. CDR3 length: 14 amino acids. DNA for the CDR3: TGTGCCAGCTCACCCCGATCAGGGGTAGCTGAAGCTTTCTTT. This translates into CASSPRSGVAEAFF.

This chain uses TRBV18 with TRBJ1-1; D perhaps matches TRBD1 (6 bases). V was shortened by 1 base and J by 3 bases, with 15 bases between the two germline ends. CDR3 length: 16 residues. Germline V CDR1 and CDR2: KGHSH, LQKENI. The CDR3 bases are TGTGCCAGCTCACCACTCAGGCAGGGGTGGGACACTGAAGCTTTCTTT. As protein: CASSPLRQGWDTEAFF.

The chain uses TRBV27 and TRBJ1-5; possible D gene TRBD1, 5 bases. From germline, CDR1 is MNHEY and CDR2 SMNVEV (reference sequence). CDR3 length: 14 amino acids. The ends were cut back, 4 bases at V and 7 bases at J, with 14 bases in the middle. This chain's CDR3 is CASSSGTRGQPQHF. As DNA, the CDR3 is TGTGCCAGCAGTTCTGGGACTAGAGGGCAGCCCCAGCATTTT.

The V and J genes are TRBV9 and TRBJ2-2; TRBD1 agrees at 9 bases. The length of the CDR3 is 16 residues. The J segment lost 6 bases and the V segment lost 0 bases, leaving 6 bases of the junction unmatched. CDR1 and CDR2 (germline): SGDLS, YYNGEE. The CDR3 region has the DNA TGTGCCAGCAGCGTAGCGAGCCGACAGGGGGCCGGGGAGCTGTTTTTT. This codes for CASSVASRQGAGELFF.

The chain has TRBV2 and TRBJ1-2, with a weak D call TRBD1 (5 bases). The CDR3 extends over 13 amino acids. Trimming left V 7 bases short and J 4 bases short, with 13 bases between. Germline CDR1 and CDR2: SNHLY and FYNNEI. DNA for the CDR3: TGTGCCAGCACTAAAGACAGCCCCTATGGCTACACCTTC. Its protein is CASTKDSPYGYTF.

To note about this clone: The junction and the germline gene differ at one end; a read error may be behind it. The genes are TRBV5-8 and TRBJ2-7; the match to TRBD1 covers 8 bases. The CDR3 spans 15 residues. Looked up from germline, CDR1 is SGHTS and CDR2 is YDEGEE. CDR3 coding DNA: TGTGCCGGCAGCTTGTCCAGGGGGCGCTCAGGGGAGCAGTACTTC. Amino acid sequence: CAGSLSRGRSGEQYF.

The gene calls are TRBV19 and TRBJ2-3; possible D gene TRBD2, 6 bases. The CDR3 is 14 residues long. V was cut by 3 bases and J by 9 bases, with 16 bases left in between. CDR1 is LNHDA and CDR2 is SQIVND in the germline V gene (reference sequence). This CDR3 is CASSIGGELVTQYF. CDR3 nucleotide sequence: TGTGCCAGTAGTATTGGCGGGGAGCTAGTCACGCAGTATTTT.

This clone has just one count. The chain is built from TRBV11-2 and TRBJ2-7, with D possibly matching TRBD1 (5 bases). Trimming left V 5 bases short and J 6 bases short, with 14 bases between. This CDR3 is built from 13 residues. Germline lookup yields CDR1 SGHAT and CDR2 FQNNGV. CDR3: CASSLNKDTEQYF. CDR3 in DNA: TGTGCCAGCAGCCTAAACAAGGACACCGAGCAGTACTTC.